The 31 T cell receptor beta chains below were found in one sample sequenced in a study of PD-1 blockade in classical Hodgkin lymphoma. The data were produced by immunoSEQ multiplex PCR, yet TCRdb's version contains in-frame clones alone and is incomplete. The profile covers about 100,000 clones, with around four fifths appearing a single time and over 9% taken by the ten largest. All trial patients relapsed after autologous stem cell transplantation. Sequences were derived from peripheral blood mononuclear cells (PBMCs), sampled at baseline. The source is a human donor with classical Hodgkin lymphoma.

J is TRBJ1-2 and V is TRBV27; 7 positions agree with TRBD1. This CDR3 contains 14 residues. CDR1 and CDR2 from the germline V gene are MNHEY and SMNVEV (reference sequence). The junction had 3 bases not matched to a gene; V was cut back by 3 bases and J by 2 bases. The CDR3 region is CASSFRTGNYGYTF. The CDR3 DNA reads as TGTGCCAGCAGTTTCCGGACAGGAAACTATGGCTACACCTTC.

The sample holds one count of this clone. The J gene is TRBJ2-1, the V gene TRBV5-1; D perhaps matches TRBD2 (6 bases). CDR1 is SGHRS and CDR2 is YFSETQ in the germline V gene. The CDR3 contains 15 residues. V dropped 3 bases and J dropped 5 bases, with 15 bases sitting between them. Written as DNA, the CDR3 is TGCGCCAGCAGCTCTACGGGAGACGGCAACAATGAGCAGTTCTTC. It encodes CASSSTGDGNNEQFF.

This sequence joins TRBV11-2 and TRBJ1-4; 7 positions agree with TRBD1. The CDR3 is made up of 14 amino acids. Trimming took 5 bases from V and 4 from J; bases not matched to a gene: 4. Germline-derived CDR1 and CDR2 are SGHAT and FQNNGV. The CDR3 loop reads CASSKGTVNEKLFF. The CDR3 coding sequence is TGTGCCAGCAGCAAAGGGACAGTTAATGAAAAACTGTTTTTT.

The count of this clone is one. V gene TRBV15 combines with J gene TRBJ2-2; 10 bases are shared with TRBD2. The CDR3 runs 17 residues. Germline V lookup: CDR1 LNHNV, CDR2 YYDKDF (reference sequence). Trimming removed 0 bases from V and 5 bases from J; junction bases left unmatched: 6. In DNA, the CDR3 is TGTGCCACCAGCAGAGATTGGCCTAGCGGGAGTACCGGGGAGCTGTTTTTT. Its protein product is CATSRDWPSGSTGELFF.

The chain employs TRBV11-3 and TRBJ2-7, with D unclear. This CDR3 is 13 amino acids long. The V gene lost 1 base and the J gene lost 6 bases, with 10 bases spanning the gap. The germline gives CDR1 SGHNT, CDR2 YENEEA. The CDR3 protein is CASSLALGSEQYF. The CDR3 nucleotides are TGTGCCAGCAGCTTAGCTCTGGGATCCGAGCAGTACTTC.

The chain uses TRBV18 and TRBJ1-3, with D tentatively TRBD1 (5 bases). V was clipped by 0 bases and J by 0 bases, with 12 bases between them. This CDR3 is built from 17 residues. CDR1 and CDR2 (germline): KGHSH, LQKENI. CDR3 in amino acids: CASSPPGQGRSGNTIYF. CDR3 coding DNA: TGTGCCAGCTCACCACCGGGTCAGGGCCGCTCTGGAAACACCATATATTTT.

This clone was observed a handful of times. V is TRBV5-1 and J is TRBJ2-4; the D gene could be TRBD1 or TRBD2 (5 bases each). There are 15 residues in the CDR3. V was shortened by 3 bases and J by 1 base, with 11 bases between the two germline ends. Germline-derived CDR1 and CDR2 are SGHRS and YFSETQ. The CDR3 reads CASSSGRFAKNIQYF. CDR3 nucleotide sequence: TGCGCCAGCAGCTCGGGACGGTTTGCCAAAAACATTCAGTACTTC.

This clone was counted a single time. The chain uses TRBV2 and TRBJ2-7, with D unresolved. This CDR3 has 12 amino acids. The V end was cut by 1 base, the J end by 3 bases, with 4 bases between. The germline V gene has CDR1 SNHLY and CDR2 FYNNEI. CDR3 sequence reads: CASSEEGYEQYF. The CDR3 coding sequence is TGTGCCAGCAGTGAAGAAGGCTACGAGCAGTACTTC.

The V and J genes are TRBV7-7 and TRBJ2-5; TRBD2 might be the D (6 bases). The CDR3 has 15 amino acids. Trimming pared 5 bases from V and 2 bases from J, leaving 15 bases between. Germline CDR1 SSHAT, CDR2 FNYEAQ (reference sequence). CDR3: CASSLGGTSQETQYF. CDR3 in DNA: TGTGCCAGCAGCCTTGGCGGGACCTCTCAAGAGACCCAGTACTTC.

The chain has TRBV19 and TRBJ2-3; D not resolved. V lost 8 bases to trimming and J lost 0 bases, with 15 bases between them. Germline V gene sequence: CDR1 LNHDA, CDR2 SQIVND (reference sequence). The CDR3 sequence is 15 residues long. The CDR3 DNA follows: TGTGCCAGTGGCAATCGCGGTGCCAGCACAGATACGCAGTATTTT. This gives the protein CASGNRGASTDTQYF.

This CDR3 is CASSMWGQQETQYF. The CDR3 DNA reads TGTGCCAGTAGTATGTGGGGACAGCAAGAGACCCAGTACTTC. The gene calls are TRBV19 and TRBJ2-5; 7 bases are shared with TRBD1. Germline V gene lookup returns CDR1 LNHDA and CDR2 SQIVND (reference sequence). This CDR3 contains 14 residues. Trimming took 3 bases from V and 2 from J; bases not matched to a gene: 3. The entire variable domain, with the rest obtained from reference TRBV19 and TRBJ2-5, is as follows: DGGITQSPKYLFRKEGQNVTLSCEQNLNHDAMYWYRQDPGQGLRLIYYSQIVNDFQKGDIAEGYSVSREKKESFPLTVTSAQKNPTAFYLCASSMWGQQETQYFGPGTRLLVL.

V usage is TRBV19 and J usage is TRBJ1-1, with 7 bases matching TRBD1. The V gene's germline CDR1 is LNHDA and CDR2 SQIVND (reference sequence). The CDR3 is made up of 14 amino acids. V lost 8 bases, J lost 1 base, and 7 bases stayed unmatched. DNA for the CDR3: TGTGCCAGTGGGGGAAGACAGGGGAACACTGAAGCTTTCTTT. It is translated as CASGGRQGNTEAFF.

This chain connects TRBV14 to TRBJ1-1, with D possibly matching TRBD1 (5 bases). Germline values: CDR1 SGHDN, CDR2 FVKESK. This CDR3 contains 11 residues. V was pared by 3 bases and J by 8 bases, with 7 bases between. CDR3 amino acids: CASSQAGEAFF. In DNA form, the CDR3 reads TGTGCCAGCAGCCAGGCAGGGGAAGCTTTCTTT.

The CDR3 here is CASRASGRNTGELFF. The CDR3 DNA sequence: TGTGCCAGCAGAGCTAGCGGGAGGAACACCGGGGAGCTGTTTTTT. J is TRBJ2-2 and V is TRBV2; 10 nucleotides line up with TRBD2. V dropped 6 bases and J dropped 1; count of bases not matched to a gene: 2. This CDR3 has 15 residues. Germline V gene data show CDR1 as SNHLY and CDR2 as FYNNEI. Filled out from reference TRBV2 and TRBJ2-2, the complete variable domain reads EPEVTQTPSHQVTQMGQEVILRCVPISNHLYFYWYRQILGQKVEFLVSFYNNEISEKSEIFDDQFSVERPDGSNFTLKIRSTKLEDSAMYFCASRASGRNTGELFFGEGSRLTVL.

The chain employs TRBV10-2 and TRBJ1-5; 7 nucleotides align to TRBD1. V gave up 3 bases and J gave up 6 bases; unmatched junction bases: 11. Germline CDR1 reads WSHSY; CDR2 reads SAAADI. This CDR3 is built from 16 residues. CDR3 region: CASSEKAGGRGQPQHF. Here the CDR3 DNA reads TGCGCCAGCAGTGAAAAGGCAGGGGGGAGAGGTCAGCCCCAGCATTTT.

The chain links TRBV5-3 to TRBJ2-6, with 8 nucleotides matching TRBD1. TRBV5-3 is noted as an ORF with a role that remains uncertain. This CDR3 contains 14 residues. V gave up 9 bases and J gave up 4 bases; unmatched junction bases: 6. The CDR3 region has the DNA TGTGCCACCCTACAGGGGGACGGGGCCAACGTCCTGACTTTC. This encodes CATLQGDGANVLTF.

This chain joins TRBV5-6 and TRBJ1-1; 10 positions agree with TRBD1. V trimming: 0 bases; J trimming: 4 bases; junction bases outside the gene matches: 6. This CDR3 has 16 residues. Germline CDR1 and CDR2: SGHDT and YYEEEE. Here the CDR3 DNA reads TGTGCCAGCAGCTTGGATGGGACAGGGGTGGGCACTGAAGCTTTCTTT. Translating gives CASSLDGTGVGTEAFF.

The chain recombines TRBV7-2 with TRBJ2-1; TRBD2 might be the D (6 bases). CDR3 length: 13 residues. Germline V gives CDR1 SGHTA, CDR2 FQGNSA. With 5 bases removed from V and 8 bases from J, the gap between germline ends came to 13 bases. In nucleotides, the CDR3 is TGTGCCAGCAGCCCGGCCACTAGCCATGAGCAGTTCTTC. This translates into CASSPATSHEQFF.

This clone occurred once. This chain links TRBV29-1 with TRBJ1-2, with a tentative D call TRBD1 (5 bases). The CDR3 length is 14 residues. The ends were cut back, 0 bases at V and 6 bases at J, with 14 bases in the middle. From germline, CDR1 is SQVTM and CDR2 ANQGSEA. The CDR3 DNA reads TGCAGCGTTGAAGAATTGGTCGGGACTGATGGCTACACCTTC. Protein product: CSVEELVGTDGYTF.

The chain carries TRBV6-5 and TRBJ2-1; 7 positions agree with TRBD2. Germline-derived CDR1 and CDR2 are MNHEY and SVGAGI. J gave up 6 bases and V 1 base, and 6 bases lay outside the gene matches. The CDR3 totals 15 residues. The CDR3 is CASSYLTGGRNEQFF. The CDR3 DNA follows: TGTGCCAGCAGTTACTTGACGGGAGGCCGCAATGAGCAGTTCTTC.

This clone was recorded a few times. The rearrangement joins TRBV27 to TRBJ1-2, with 7 bases identical to TRBD1. V trimming: 5 bases; J trimming: 3 bases; junction bases outside the gene matches: 9. Germline loops: CDR1 MNHEY, CDR2 SMNVEV (reference sequence). The CDR3 is 15 amino acids. The DNA of the CDR3 is TGTGCCAGCAGTGGCCGGAGACAGGGTCACTATGGCTACACCTTC. Its translation: CASSGRRQGHYGYTF.

V usage is TRBV7-9 and J usage is TRBJ1-1; 9 bases match TRBD1. This CDR3 has 15 amino acids. Germline values: CDR1 SEHNR, CDR2 FQNEAQ (reference sequence). V shed 2 bases and J 6 bases; nucleotides not matched to a gene: 7. The CDR3 is CASSLTTGGKSEAFF. Written as DNA, the CDR3 is TGTGCCAGCAGCTTAACGACAGGGGGAAAGTCTGAAGCTTTCTTT.

The chain has TRBV2 and TRBJ1-2; 8 bases agree with TRBD1. The CDR3 length is 13 residues. The germline V gene has CDR1 SNHLY and CDR2 FYNNEI. V lost 3 bases and J lost 6; bases outside the gene matches: 3. The CDR3 nucleotides read TGTGCCAGCAGTGACCAGACAGGGGATGGCTACACCTTC. It codes for CASSDQTGDGYTF.

The chain has TRBV7-2 and TRBJ2-1; TRBD1 matches 8 bases. The germline CDR1 and CDR2 sequences are SGHTA and FQGNSA. This CDR3 is built from 14 residues. The trim removed 4 bases at V and 9 bases at J, leaving 8 bases unmatched. The CDR3 reads CASSYRTGTGEQFF. For the CDR3, the DNA is TGTGCCAGCAGCTATAGGACAGGGACCGGTGAGCAGTTCTTC.

This sequence joins TRBV19 and TRBJ2-1; the D gene is possibly TRBD1 (6 bases). In germline, CDR1 is LNHDA, CDR2 SQIVND (reference sequence). This CDR3 is 14 amino acids long. Trimming stripped 7 bases from V and 11 bases from J, with 21 bases between. The CDR3 sequence is CASKAGQTTMKQFF. In nucleotides, the CDR3 is TGTGCCAGTAAGGCAGGACAGACTACAATGAAGCAGTTCTTC.

The rearrangement links TRBV4-2 to TRBJ2-7, with no clear D. Germline V gene sequence: CDR1 LGHNA, CDR2 YNFKEQ. Trimming pared 5 bases from V and 5 bases from J, leaving 10 bases between. The CDR3 consists of 12 residues. The CDR3 DNA follows: TGTGCCAGCAGCTCCGTGACTCACGAGCAGTACTTC. Its protein is CASSSVTHEQYF.

The J gene is TRBJ2-7, the V gene TRBV7-2; D gene uncertain. V lost 5 bases and J 0 bases, leaving 8 bases between the germline ends. Germline V lookup: CDR1 SGHTA, CDR2 FQGNSA. This CDR3 has 13 amino acids. The CDR3 DNA follows: TGTGCCAGCAGCCCTATGAGCTCCTACGAGCAGTACTTC. Translating it yields CASSPMSSYEQYF.

This chain joins TRBV14 and TRBJ2-1; D perhaps matches TRBD1 (6 bases). This CDR3 contains 15 residues. V was pared by 2 bases and J by 5 bases, with 13 bases between. CDR1 SGHDN and CDR2 FVKESK come from the germline V gene. The CDR3 coding sequence is TGTGCCAGCAGCCAACACGACAGGCCTCACAATGAGCAGTTCTTC. It encodes CASSQHDRPHNEQFF.

The chain links TRBV11-2 to TRBJ2-3, with 13 bases identical to TRBD2. CDR3 length equals 15 residues. Germline CDR1 and CDR2: SGHAT and FQNNGV. V gave up 4 bases and J gave up 4 bases; unmatched junction bases: 2. The CDR3 here is CASSSGLAGADTQYF. CDR3 nucleotides: TGTGCCAGCAGCTCCGGACTAGCGGGAGCAGATACGCAGTATTTT.

This rearrangement joins TRBV5-1 to TRBJ2-1; TRBD1 might be the D (5 bases). The CDR3 is 13 amino acids. CDR1 is SGHRS, CDR2 YFSETQ, per germline. V was clipped by 4 bases and J by 7 bases, with 12 bases between them. The CDR3 DNA is TGCGCCAGCAGCGACAGCGCCAGTAATGAGCAGTTCTTC. Its translation is CASSDSASNEQFF.

The chain recombines TRBV7-7 with TRBJ2-2; possible D gene TRBD2, 5 bases. The CDR3 is 15 amino acids. From germline, CDR1 is SSHAT and CDR2 FNYEAQ (reference sequence). Between the trimmed V and J ends, which lost 2 bases and 6 bases, there was a span of 13 bases. The CDR3 is CASSLSGTGAGELFF. In nucleotides, the CDR3 is TGTGCCAGCAGCTTAAGCGGAACGGGCGCCGGGGAGCTGTTTTTT.